This TCR beta chain was sequenced in a study of T cell repertoires in cytomegalovirus infection. At the level of the study: Epitope selection comprised recently identified HLA-C-restricted CMV epitopes and well-studied HLA-B-restricted CMV epitopes.

Study outcomes and limitations: It was HLA-C-restricted CMV-specific TCR beta clonotypes that dominated the response ex vivo.

In its sample, this clonotype was seen a few times. Antigen: not known. This CDR3 comprises 15 residues. Trimming took off 0 bases at V and 0 bases at J, with 8 bases between the two ends. Germline CDR1 reads MGHRA; CDR2 reads YSYEKL. MiXCR, applied by TCRdb to the reads, yields one record per CDR3 protein. The sample shows approximately 310,000 distinct CDR3 sequences, 20% to 25% of them seen only once. The TCR sequence derives from a human donor in good health (CMV status not recorded). Some clones in this sample may be carry-over from other donors' samples. Sequencing used cultured PBMCs, obtained from culture after CMV antigen stimulation. V usage is TRBV4-1 and J usage is TRBJ1-1, with D unresolved. CDR3 DNA: TGCGCCAGCAGCCAAGATCAGGTAATGAACACTGAAGCTTTCTTT. Encoded protein: CASSQDQVMNTEAFF.